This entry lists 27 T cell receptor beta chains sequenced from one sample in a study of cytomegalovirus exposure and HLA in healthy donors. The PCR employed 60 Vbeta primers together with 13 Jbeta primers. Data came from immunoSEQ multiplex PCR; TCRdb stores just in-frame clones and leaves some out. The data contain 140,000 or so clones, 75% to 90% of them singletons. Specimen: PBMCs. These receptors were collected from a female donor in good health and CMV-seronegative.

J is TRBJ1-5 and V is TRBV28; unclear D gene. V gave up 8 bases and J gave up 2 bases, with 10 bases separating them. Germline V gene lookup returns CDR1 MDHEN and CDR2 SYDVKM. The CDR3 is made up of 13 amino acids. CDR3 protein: CASHPMGNQPQHF. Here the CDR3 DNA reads TGTGCCAGCCACCCTATGGGCAATCAGCCCCAGCATTTT. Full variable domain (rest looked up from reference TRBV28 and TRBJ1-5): DVKVTQSSRYLVKRTGEKVFLECVQDMDHENMFWYRQDPGLGLRLIYFSYDVKMKEKGDIPEGYSVSREKKERFSLILESASTNQTSMYLCASHPMGNQPQHFGDGTRLSIL.

The CDR3 DNA reads TGTGCCACCAGCAGAGATATCTACGAGCAGTACTTC. Translation gives CATSRDIYEQYF. The rearrangement joins TRBV15 to TRBJ2-7; D not certain. This CDR3 region has 12 residues. The V and J ends lost 0 bases and 3 bases respectively, with 3 bases between them. Germline V gene data show CDR1 as LNHNV and CDR2 as YYDKDF (reference sequence).

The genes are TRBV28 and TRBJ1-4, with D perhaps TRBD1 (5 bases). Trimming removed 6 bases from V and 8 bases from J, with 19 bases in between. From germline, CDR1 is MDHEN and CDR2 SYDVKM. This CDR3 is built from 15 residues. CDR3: CASSPPGRVREKLFF. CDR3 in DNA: TGTGCCAGCAGCCCCCCAGGGAGGGTTCGCGAAAAACTGTTTTTT.

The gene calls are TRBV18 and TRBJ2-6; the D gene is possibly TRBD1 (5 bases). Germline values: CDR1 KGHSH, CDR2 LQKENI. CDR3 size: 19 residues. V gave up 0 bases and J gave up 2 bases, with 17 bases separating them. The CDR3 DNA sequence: TGTGCCAGCTCACCACCGCTCGGTCAGGGTCCTCCTGGGGCCAACGTCCTGACTTTC. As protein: CASSPPLGQGPPGANVLTF.

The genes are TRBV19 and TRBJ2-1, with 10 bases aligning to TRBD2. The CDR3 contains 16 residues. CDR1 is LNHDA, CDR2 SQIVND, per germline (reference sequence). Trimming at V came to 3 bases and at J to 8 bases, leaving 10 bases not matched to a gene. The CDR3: CASSINGLADRDEQFF. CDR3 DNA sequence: TGTGCCAGTAGTATTAATGGACTAGCGGACCGCGATGAGCAGTTCTTC.

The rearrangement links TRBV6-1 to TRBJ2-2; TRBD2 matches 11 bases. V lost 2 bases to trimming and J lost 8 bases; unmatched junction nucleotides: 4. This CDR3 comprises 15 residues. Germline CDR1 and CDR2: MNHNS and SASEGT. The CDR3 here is CASSESSGRSGELFF. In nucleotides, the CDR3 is TGTGCCAGCAGTGAATCTAGCGGGAGGTCGGGGGAGCTGTTTTTT.

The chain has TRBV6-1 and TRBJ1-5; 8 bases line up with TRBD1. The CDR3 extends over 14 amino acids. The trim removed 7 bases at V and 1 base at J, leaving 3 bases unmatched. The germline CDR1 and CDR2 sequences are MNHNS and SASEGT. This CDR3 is CASTTGGSNQPQHF. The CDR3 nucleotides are TGTGCCAGCACAACAGGGGGGAGCAATCAGCCCCAGCATTTT.

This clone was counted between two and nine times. CDR3 in DNA: TGCGCCAGCAGCTTATCGGGACAGGGGGAGACCCAGTACTTC. Translated: CASSLSGQGETQYF. The chain links TRBV5-1 to TRBJ2-5; TRBD1 agrees at 10 bases. Looked up from germline, CDR1 is SGHRS and CDR2 is YFSETQ. V was clipped by 2 bases and J by 5 bases; unmatched bases: 3. The CDR3 totals 14 residues.

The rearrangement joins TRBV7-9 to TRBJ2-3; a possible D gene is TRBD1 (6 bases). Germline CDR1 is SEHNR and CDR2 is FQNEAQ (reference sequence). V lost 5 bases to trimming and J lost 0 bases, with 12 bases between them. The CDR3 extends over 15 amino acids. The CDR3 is CASSQQGSSTDTQYF. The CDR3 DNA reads TGTGCCAGCAGCCAACAGGGCTCTAGCACAGATACGCAGTATTTT. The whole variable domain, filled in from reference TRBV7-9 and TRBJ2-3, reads DTGVSQNPRHKITKRGQNVTFRCDPISEHNRLYWYRQTLGQGPEFLTYFQNEAQLEKSRLLSDRFSAERPKGSFSTLEIQRTEQGDSAMYLCASSQQGSSTDTQYFGPGTRLTVL.

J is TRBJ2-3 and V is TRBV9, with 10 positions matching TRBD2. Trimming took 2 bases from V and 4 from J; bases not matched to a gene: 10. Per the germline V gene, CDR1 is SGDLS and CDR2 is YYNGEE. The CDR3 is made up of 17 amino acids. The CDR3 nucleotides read TGTGCCAGCAGCGTGGTAGCTAGCGGGAGCTTGGCAGATACGCAGTATTTT. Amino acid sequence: CASSVVASGSLADTQYF.

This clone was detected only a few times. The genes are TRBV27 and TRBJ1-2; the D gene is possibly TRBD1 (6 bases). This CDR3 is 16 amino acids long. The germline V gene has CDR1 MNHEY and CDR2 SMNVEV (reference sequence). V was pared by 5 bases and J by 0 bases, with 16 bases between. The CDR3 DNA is TGTGCCAGCAGTCCCCTAAGGACAGAAGCTAACTATGGCTACACCTTC. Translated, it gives CASSPLRTEANYGYTF.

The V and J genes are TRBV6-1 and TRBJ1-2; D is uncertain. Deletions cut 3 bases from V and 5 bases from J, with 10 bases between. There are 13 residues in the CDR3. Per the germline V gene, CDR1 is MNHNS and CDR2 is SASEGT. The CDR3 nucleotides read TGTGCCAGCAGTGATTTATACAGTTATGGCTACACCTTC. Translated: CASSDLYSYGYTF.

CDR3 bases: TGTGCCTGGAGTGACACAGGGGCTGAAAAACTGTTTTTT. It encodes CAWSDTGAEKLFF. V gene TRBV30 combines with J gene TRBJ1-4, with 7 bases lining up with TRBD1. This CDR3 comprises 13 residues. V was pared by 1 base and J by 7 bases, with 3 bases of the junction left unmatched. Per the germline V gene, CDR1 is GTSNPN and CDR2 is SVGIG (reference sequence).

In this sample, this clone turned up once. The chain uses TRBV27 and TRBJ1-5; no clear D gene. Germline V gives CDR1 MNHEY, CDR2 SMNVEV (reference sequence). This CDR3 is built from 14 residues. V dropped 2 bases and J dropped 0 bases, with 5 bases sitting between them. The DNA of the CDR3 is TGTGCCAGCAGTTTAGCGTATAGCAATCAGCCCCAGCATTTT. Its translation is CASSLAYSNQPQHF.

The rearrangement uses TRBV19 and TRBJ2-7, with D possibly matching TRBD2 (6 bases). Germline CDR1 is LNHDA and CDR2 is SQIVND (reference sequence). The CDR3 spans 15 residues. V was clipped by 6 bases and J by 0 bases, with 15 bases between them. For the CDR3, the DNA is TGTGCCAGTAGCATGGGGGTCGGGAGCTCCTACGAGCAGTACTTC. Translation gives CASSMGVGSSYEQYF.

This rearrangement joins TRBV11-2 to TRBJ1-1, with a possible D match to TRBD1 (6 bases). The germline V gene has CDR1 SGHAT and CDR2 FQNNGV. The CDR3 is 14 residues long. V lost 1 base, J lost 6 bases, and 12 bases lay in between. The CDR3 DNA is TGTGCCAGCAGCTTAGTTGGGGGCCAAGCTGAAGCTTTCTTT. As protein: CASSLVGGQAEAFF.

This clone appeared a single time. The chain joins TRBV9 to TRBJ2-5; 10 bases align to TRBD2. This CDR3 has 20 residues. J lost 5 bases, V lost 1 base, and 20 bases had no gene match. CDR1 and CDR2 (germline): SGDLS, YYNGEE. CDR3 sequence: CASSVTRGASGSMGGETQYF. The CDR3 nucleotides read TGTGCCAGCAGCGTAACTCGTGGGGCTAGCGGGAGTATGGGCGGGGAGACCCAGTACTTC.

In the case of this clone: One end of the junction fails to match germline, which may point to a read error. The CDR3 DNA sequence: TGTGTCAGCAGTTCCGGGACAGCCTTCATGAACACTGAAGCTTTCTTT. It codes for CVSSSGTAFMNTEAFF. The gene calls are TRBV28 and TRBJ1-1; TRBD1 agrees at 7 bases. There are 16 residues in the CDR3. Germline assignment: CDR1 MDHEN and CDR2 SYDVKM.

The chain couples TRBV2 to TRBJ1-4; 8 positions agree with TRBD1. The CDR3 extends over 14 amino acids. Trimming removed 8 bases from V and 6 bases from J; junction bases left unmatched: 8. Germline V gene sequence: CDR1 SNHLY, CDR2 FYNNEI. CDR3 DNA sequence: TGTGCCAGCCTCCGGGACAGGAACGATGAAAAACTGTTTTTT. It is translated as CASLRDRNDEKLFF.

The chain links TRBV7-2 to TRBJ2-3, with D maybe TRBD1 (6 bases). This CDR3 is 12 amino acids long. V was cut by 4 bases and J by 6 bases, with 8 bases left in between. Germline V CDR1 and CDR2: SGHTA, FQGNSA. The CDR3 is CASSSRGDTQYF. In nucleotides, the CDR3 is TGTGCCAGCAGCTCAAGGGGGGATACGCAGTATTTT.

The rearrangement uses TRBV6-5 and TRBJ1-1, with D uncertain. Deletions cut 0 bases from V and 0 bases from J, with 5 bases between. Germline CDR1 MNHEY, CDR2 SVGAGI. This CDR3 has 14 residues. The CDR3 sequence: CASSYSEVNTEAFF. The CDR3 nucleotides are TGTGCCAGCAGTTACTCAGAGGTGAACACTGAAGCTTTCTTT.

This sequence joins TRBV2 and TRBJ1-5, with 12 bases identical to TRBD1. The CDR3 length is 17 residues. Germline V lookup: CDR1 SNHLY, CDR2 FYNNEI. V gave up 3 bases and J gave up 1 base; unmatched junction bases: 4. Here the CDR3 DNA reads TGTGCCAGCAGTGAGTTGGGGACAGGGGGCAGCAATCAGCCCCAGCATTTT. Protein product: CASSELGTGGSNQPQHF.

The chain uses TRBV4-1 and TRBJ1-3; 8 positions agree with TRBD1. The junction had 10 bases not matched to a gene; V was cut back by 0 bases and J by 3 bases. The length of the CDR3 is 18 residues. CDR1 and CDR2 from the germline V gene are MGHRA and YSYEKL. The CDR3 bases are TGCGCCAGCAGCCAAGAGGTGGCAGGGGGCTCCTTTGGAAACACCATATATTTT. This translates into CASSQEVAGGSFGNTIYF.

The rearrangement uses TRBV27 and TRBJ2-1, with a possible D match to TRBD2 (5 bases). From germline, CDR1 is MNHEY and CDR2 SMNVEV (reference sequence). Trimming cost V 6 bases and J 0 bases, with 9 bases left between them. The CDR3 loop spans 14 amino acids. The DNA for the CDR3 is TGTGCCAGCAGAACGGGAAACTCCTACAATGAGCAGTTCTTC. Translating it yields CASRTGNSYNEQFF.

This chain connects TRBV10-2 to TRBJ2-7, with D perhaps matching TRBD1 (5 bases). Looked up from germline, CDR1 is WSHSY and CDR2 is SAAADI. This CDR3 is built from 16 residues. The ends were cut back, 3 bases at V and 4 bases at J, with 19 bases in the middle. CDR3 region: CASSELVGQGRYEQYF. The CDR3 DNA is TGCGCCAGCAGTGAACTCGTGGGGCAGGGAAGGTACGAGCAGTACTTC.

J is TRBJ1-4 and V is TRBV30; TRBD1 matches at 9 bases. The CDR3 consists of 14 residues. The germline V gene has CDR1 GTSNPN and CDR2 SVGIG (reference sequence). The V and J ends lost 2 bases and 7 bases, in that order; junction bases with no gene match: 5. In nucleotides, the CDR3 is TGTGCCTGGAGTCTTGGGACAGGGAGTGAAAAACTGTTTTTT. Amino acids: CAWSLGTGSEKLFF.

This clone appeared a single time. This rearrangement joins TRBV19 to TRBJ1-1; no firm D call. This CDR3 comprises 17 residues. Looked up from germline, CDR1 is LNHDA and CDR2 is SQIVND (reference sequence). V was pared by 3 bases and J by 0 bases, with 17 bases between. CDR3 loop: CASSMREQTVLNTEAFF. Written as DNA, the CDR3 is TGTGCCAGTAGTATGCGAGAACAGACCGTCTTGAACACTGAAGCTTTCTTT. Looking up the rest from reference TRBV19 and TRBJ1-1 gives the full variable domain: DGGITQSPKYLFRKEGQNVTLSCEQNLNHDAMYWYRQDPGQGLRLIYYSQIVNDFQKGDIAEGYSVSREKKESFPLTVTSAQKNPTAFYLCASSMREQTVLNTEAFFGQGTRLTVV.